These 9 T cell receptor beta chains originate from one sample sequenced in a study of shared clonotypes between healthy human individuals. TCRdb keeps only in-frame clones here, not all; method: immunoSEQ multiplex PCR. In the table there are roughly 550,000 clones, 95% to 96% of which are singletons. Naive CD8 cells, CD45RO-negative and positively selected for CCR7, excluded terminally differentiated effector memory CD45RA+ cells. Sample: naive CD8+ T cells sorted from blood. These receptors were obtained from a woman aged 25-40 years in good health.

The rearrangement links TRBV4-2 to TRBJ1-2; D not certain. Germline CDR1 LGHNA, CDR2 YNFKEQ. V was trimmed by 0 bases and J by 8 bases, leaving 7 bases between them. The CDR3 runs to 12 residues. The CDR3 here is CASSQDGAGYTF. CDR3 bases: TGTGCCAGCAGCCAAGACGGCGCGGGCTACACCTTC.

The rearrangement links TRBV27 to TRBJ2-1; D unclear. Trimming cost V 7 bases and J 4 bases, with 5 bases left between them. The CDR3 spans 11 residues. Germline loops: CDR1 MNHEY, CDR2 SMNVEV (reference sequence). CDR3 DNA: TGTGCCAGCATACAGTACAATGAGCAGTTCTTC. Its translation: CASIQYNEQFF.

The chain recombines TRBV6-5 with TRBJ2-1; TRBD1 matches at 7 bases. Per germline, CDR1 MNHEY and CDR2 SVGAGI. The trim removed 5 bases at V and 5 bases at J, leaving 9 bases unmatched. This CDR3 contains 15 residues. In DNA, the CDR3 is TGTGCCAGCAGTGCAGACAGGGTGGTGAACAATGAGCAGTTCTTC. It encodes CASSADRVVNNEQFF.

The chain employs TRBV2 and TRBJ1-1; no definite D call. The V gene lost 6 bases and the J gene lost 0 bases, with 17 bases spanning the gap. CDR3 size: 16 residues. The germline V gene encodes CDR1 SNHLY and CDR2 FYNNEI. The CDR3: CASRTLGVTLNTEAFF. CDR3 sequence (DNA): TGTGCCAGCAGGACCCTCGGGGTGACTTTGAACACTGAAGCTTTCTTT.

The chain has TRBV27 and TRBJ2-7; maybe TRBD2 (6 bases). Germline CDR1 is MNHEY and CDR2 is SMNVEV (reference sequence). CDR3 size: 13 residues. V lost 3 bases and J 9 bases, leaving 15 bases between the germline ends. The DNA of the CDR3 is TGTGCCAGCAGTTTGGGCGGGACCCAGGGGCAGTACTTC. It encodes CASSLGGTQGQYF.

This chain joins TRBV5-6 and TRBJ2-5, with D possibly matching TRBD2 (5 bases). Germline V gene data show CDR1 as SGHDT and CDR2 as YYEEEE. The CDR3 sequence is 17 residues long. Between the trimmed V and J ends, which lost 0 bases and 3 bases, there was a span of 18 bases. The CDR3 coding sequence is TGTGCCAGCAGCTTGGCGTCCCGGTGGGGAGCAGAAGAGACCCAGTACTTC. Its protein is CASSLASRWGAEETQYF.

The V and J genes are TRBV10-2 and TRBJ1-3, with 7 bases lining up with TRBD1. The CDR3 covers 14 residues. V shed 6 bases and J 2 bases; nucleotides not matched to a gene: 4. Germline V gene lookup returns CDR1 WSHSY and CDR2 SAAADI. The chain's CDR3 is CASSAQGTGNTIYF. CDR3 nucleotides: TGCGCCAGCAGCGCACAGGGGACTGGAAACACCATATATTTT.

Only one count was recorded for this clone. The chain is built from TRBV27 and TRBJ2-1, with D perhaps TRBD2 (7 bases). Looked up from germline, CDR1 is MNHEY and CDR2 is SMNVEV (reference sequence). V was clipped by 6 bases and J by 7 bases, with 16 bases between them. CDR3 length: 14 residues. The CDR3 DNA follows: TGTGCCAGCAGGTGGGGGGGACACTTAAATGAGCAGTTCTTC. This codes for CASRWGGHLNEQFF.

In DNA form, the CDR3 reads TGTGCCAGCAGTTTATCCCCCGAGGGAGATACGCAGTATTTT. It codes for CASSLSPEGDTQYF. V and J are TRBV28 and TRBJ2-3, with D possibly being TRBD2 (5 bases). The ends were cut back, 1 base at V and 5 bases at J, with 10 bases in the middle. The length of the CDR3 is 14 residues. Per the germline V gene, CDR1 is MDHEN and CDR2 is SYDVKM. The variable domain in full, completed from reference TRBV28 and TRBJ2-3, reads DVKVTQSSRYLVKRTGEKVFLECVQDMDHENMFWYRQDPGLGLRLIYFSYDVKMKEKGDIPEGYSVSREKKERFSLILESASTNQTSMYLCASSLSPEGDTQYFGPGTRLTVL.